These 27 T cell receptor beta chains came from one sample sequenced in a study of technical replicates of blood from four donors. Repertoires were generated with immunoSEQ multiplex PCR, while TCRdb's copy carries only in-frame clones and drops some. The top ten clones hold around 0.24% of a sample with approximately 80,000 clones, roughly nine tenths of them seen once. The material sequenced was T cells isolated from PBMCs. These receptors were collected from a human donor in good health.

V and J are TRBV7-7 and TRBJ2-1; D might be TRBD2 (5 bases). Germline lookup yields CDR1 SSHAT and CDR2 FNYEAQ (reference sequence). V was shortened by 1 base and J by 0 bases, with 16 bases between the two germline ends. This CDR3 is 18 amino acids long. The CDR3 region is CASSLDRFAEGSYNEQFF. The CDR3 DNA is TGTGCCAGCAGCTTAGATCGGTTTGCCGAGGGCTCCTACAATGAGCAGTTCTTC. Full variable domain (remainder filled in from reference TRBV7-7 and TRBJ2-1): GAGVSQSPRYKVTKRGQDVTLRCDPISSHATLYWYQQALGQGPEFLTYFNYEAQPDKSGLPSDRFSAERPEGSISTLTIQRTEQRDSAMYRCASSLDRFAEGSYNEQFFGPGTRLTVL.

In its sample, this clone was seen once. The chain couples TRBV5-1 to TRBJ1-1; 8 bases line up with TRBD1. CDR3 length: 17 residues. The germline V gene has CDR1 SGHRS and CDR2 YFSETQ. Trimming at V came to 2 bases and at J to 2 bases, leaving 11 bases not matched to a gene. In nucleotides, the CDR3 is TGCGCCAGCAGCTTCGCACCCGGGACAGGCGGAAACACTGAAGCTTTCTTT. It codes for CASSFAPGTGGNTEAFF.

This clone was picked up one time. The V and J genes are TRBV7-3 and TRBJ2-7; 12 positions agree with TRBD1. Trimming cost V 5 bases and J 5 bases; bases outside gene matches: 4. This CDR3 contains 14 residues. The germline V gene encodes CDR1 SGHTA and CDR2 FQGTGA. The CDR3 DNA reads TGTGCCAGCAGCGTTGGGACAGGGGGCCACGAGCAGTACTTC. It yields the protein CASSVGTGGHEQYF.

This chain uses TRBV30 with TRBJ1-1, with 7 bases that match TRBD1. Germline CDR1 is GTSNPN and CDR2 is SVGIG (reference sequence). Losses at the gene ends were 4 bases for V and 1 base for J; bases not matched to a gene: 6. The CDR3 runs 14 residues. This chain's CDR3 is CAWTDDRANTEAFF. Written as DNA, the CDR3 is TGTGCCTGGACCGACGACAGGGCGAACACTGAAGCTTTCTTT.

The chain recombines TRBV6-6 with TRBJ2-7; 7 bases agree with TRBD2. With V trimmed by 0 bases and J by 0 bases, 5 bases remained unmatched. Germline CDR1 reads MNHNY; CDR2 reads SVGAGI (reference sequence). This CDR3 has 16 residues. DNA of the CDR3: TGTGCCAGCAGTTACTCGGCTAGCGGACTCTCCTACGAGCAGTACTTC. Amino acid sequence: CASSYSASGLSYEQYF.

This clone was seen a handful of times. The CDR3 DNA reads TGCAGCGCGCGGACAGGGGGCGGTCAGCCCCAGCATTTT. Its translation is CSARTGGGQPQHF. The chain carries TRBV29-1 and TRBJ1-5; 11 positions match TRBD1. Trimming removed 7 bases from V and 6 bases from J; junction bases left unmatched: 5. The CDR3 is 13 amino acids. Germline V gives CDR1 SQVTM, CDR2 ANQGSEA. Together with reference TRBV29-1 and TRBJ1-5, the CDR3 gives the full variable domain: SAVISQKPSRDICQRGTSLTIQCQVDSQVTMMFWYRQQPGQSLTLIATANQGSEATYESGFVIDKFPISRPNLTFSTLTVSNMSPEDSSIYLCSARTGGGQPQHFGDGTRLSIL.

The chain employs TRBV5-1 and TRBJ2-1; 8 nucleotides line up with TRBD2. J was trimmed by 4 bases and V by 4 bases; bases with no gene match: 10. The CDR3 loop spans 16 amino acids. CDR1 is SGHRS, CDR2 YFSETQ, per germline. CDR3 sequence (DNA): TGCGCCAGCAGCGCCCGACTAGCGTCTTTATACAATGAGCAGTTCTTC. Residues: CASSARLASLYNEQFF.

The chain recombines TRBV6-5 with TRBJ1-1; a weak D match, TRBD1 (5 bases). The V end lost 2 bases, the J end lost 8 bases, and 9 bases lay between the germline ends. This CDR3 has 12 amino acids. From germline, CDR1 is MNHEY and CDR2 SVGAGI. The CDR3 reads CASSYGRGEAFF. DNA of the CDR3: TGTGCCAGCAGTTACGGTAGGGGAGAAGCTTTCTTT.

The rearrangement joins TRBV5-1 to TRBJ1-2; 10 bases are a match to TRBD1. V lost 3 bases to trimming and J lost 6 bases; unmatched junction nucleotides: 8. This CDR3 is built from 15 residues. Germline loops: CDR1 SGHRS, CDR2 YFSETQ. The CDR3 region has the DNA TGCGCCAGCAGCTCCCTGGGACAGGGGTTCCATGGCTACACCTTC. Residues: CASSSLGQGFHGYTF.

The chain links TRBV30 to TRBJ1-2; D uncertain. V was clipped by 0 bases and J by 4 bases, with 9 bases between them. The CDR3 length is 13 residues. Germline V gene lookup returns CDR1 GTSNPN and CDR2 SVGIG (reference sequence). In DNA form, the CDR3 reads TGTGCCTGGAGTGTAGGTGGGAGCTATGGCTACACCTTC. Translated, it gives CAWSVGGSYGYTF.

V gene TRBV6-4 combines with J gene TRBJ1-2; D is uncertain. Germline loops: CDR1 MRHNA, CDR2 SNTAGT. V shed 6 bases and J shed 5 bases, with 13 bases lying between them. The CDR3 covers 13 residues. The CDR3 DNA is TGTGCCAGCAGGGGTCCGTCGGGATATGGCTACACCTTC. Protein: CASRGPSGYGYTF.

The chain couples TRBV28 to TRBJ1-5; TRBD1 aligns across 7 bases. CDR3 size: 15 residues. Germline CDR1 is MDHEN and CDR2 is SYDVKM. V trimming: 5 bases; J trimming: 3 bases; junction bases outside the gene matches: 7. CDR3 residues: CASSPSGTVNQPQHF. CDR3 DNA sequence: TGTGCCAGCAGTCCGTCTGGGACAGTCAATCAGCCCCAGCATTTT.

The CDR3 coding sequence is TGTGCCAGTAGTCTTGGAGTTGCAACTAATGAAAAACTGTTTTTT. It translates to CASSLGVATNEKLFF. The V call is TRBV19, the J call TRBJ1-4; D not certain. V lost 5 bases, J lost 0 bases, and 10 bases lay in between. Germline V CDR1 and CDR2: LNHDA, SQIVND (reference sequence). CDR3 length: 15 amino acids.

The chain links TRBV19 to TRBJ1-2; 11 nucleotides line up with TRBD1. Germline loops: CDR1 LNHDA, CDR2 SQIVND (reference sequence). The CDR3 has 17 residues. The V and J ends lost 4 bases and 2 bases, in that order; junction bases with no gene match: 9. The DNA of the CDR3 is TGTGCCAGTAGTAGGGGGACAGGGGGGTATGGAAACTATGGCTACACCTTC. It yields the protein CASSRGTGGYGNYGYTF.

This clone was found once. The chain is built from TRBV5-8 and TRBJ2-6, with no clear D. The CDR3 is made up of 16 amino acids. V was pared by 0 bases and J by 0 bases, with 7 bases between. In germline, CDR1 is SGHTS, CDR2 YDEGEE. The CDR3, as DNA: TGTGCCAGCAGCTTGGATAGCAGCTCTGGGGCCAACGTCCTGACTTTC. Translating gives CASSLDSSSGANVLTF.

The rearrangement links TRBV5-1 to TRBJ2-1, with 11 bases lining up with TRBD2. The V gene end was trimmed by 2 bases and the J gene end by 5 bases; junction bases not matched to a gene: 9. This CDR3 spans 17 amino acids. Germline CDR1 SGHRS, CDR2 YFSETQ. In DNA form, the CDR3 reads TGCGCCAGCAGCTTTGGAACGGGACTAGCGGCAAACAATGAGCAGTTCTTC. Translation gives CASSFGTGLAANNEQFF.

The V gene is TRBV10-2, the J gene TRBJ2-7, with 7 bases matching TRBD1. After removal of 7 bases from V and 1 base from J, the junction contained 10 bases not matched to a gene. The CDR3 has 15 residues. From germline, CDR1 is WSHSY and CDR2 SAAADI. CDR3 in DNA: TGCGCCAGCAAGATTTTAAGGGGACAGTCCTACGAGCAGTACTTC. This sequence encodes CASKILRGQSYEQYF.

This sequence joins TRBV29-1 and TRBJ2-1, with 7 bases fitting TRBD2. V was pared by 7 bases and J by 14 bases, with 14 bases of the junction left unmatched. The germline V gene has CDR1 SQVTM and CDR2 ANQGSEA. This CDR3 comprises 12 residues. CDR3 region: CSAPRLFGGEFF. DNA for the CDR3: TGCAGCGCTCCAAGGCTCTTTGGGGGGGAGTTCTTC.

V gene TRBV27 combines with J gene TRBJ2-7, with 8 bases matching TRBD2. This CDR3 is 14 amino acids long. Per the germline V gene, CDR1 is MNHEY and CDR2 is SMNVEV (reference sequence). V gave up 6 bases and J gave up 6 bases; unmatched junction bases: 10. For the CDR3, the DNA is TGTGCCAGCAGCCCAGTGGAGCGGGAGCGCGAGCAGTACTTC. Amino acids: CASSPVEREREQYF.

This sequence joins TRBV5-1 and TRBJ2-6; the D is unclear. V lost 0 bases to trimming and J lost 3 bases, with 7 bases between them. The germline CDR1 and CDR2 sequences are SGHRS and YFSETQ. This CDR3 comprises 15 residues. CDR3: CASSLAEDGANVLTF. The CDR3 DNA reads as TGCGCCAGCAGCTTGGCAGAGGATGGGGCCAACGTCCTGACTTTC.

This chain connects TRBV5-4 to TRBJ2-3, with 9 nucleotides matching TRBD2. Germline V gene sequence: CDR1 SGHNT, CDR2 YYREEE (reference sequence). J gave up 2 bases and V 5 bases, and 9 bases lay outside the gene matches. The CDR3 totals 16 residues. The CDR3 coding sequence is TGTGCCAGCAGTAATCCAGCGGGAGGCCCCACAGATACGCAGTATTTT. It codes for CASSNPAGGPTDTQYF.

The chain is built from TRBV27 and TRBJ2-5; tentative D call: TRBD2 (5 bases). V gave up 3 bases and J gave up 5 bases, with 13 bases separating them. The CDR3 sequence is 14 residues long. Per germline, CDR1 MNHEY and CDR2 SMNVEV (reference sequence). CDR3 in DNA: TGTGCCAGCAGTTTGACGGGTGGGGAGGAGACCCAGTACTTC. Translating it yields CASSLTGGEETQYF.

The chain joins TRBV4-1 to TRBJ1-2; possibly TRBD1 for D (6 bases). V lost 7 bases and J 2 bases, leaving 17 bases between the germline ends. This CDR3 has 15 amino acids. Germline-derived CDR1 and CDR2 are MGHRA and YSYEKL. The DNA for the CDR3 is TGCGCCAGCACCCTCTCAGGACAGAGCAACTATGGCTACACCTTC. Translating it yields CASTLSGQSNYGYTF.

The chain uses TRBV7-9 and TRBJ2-2; D is uncertain. This CDR3 contains 15 residues. V was pared by 3 bases and J by 0 bases, with 8 bases between. CDR1 is SEHNR and CDR2 is FQNEAQ in the germline V gene (reference sequence). The CDR3 reads CASSFVQTNTGELFF. The CDR3 DNA reads TGTGCCAGCAGCTTTGTCCAGACGAACACCGGGGAGCTGTTTTTT.

This chain joins TRBV27 and TRBJ2-1, with TRBD1 matching 8 bases. This CDR3 is 12 amino acids long. V was pared by 6 bases and J by 10 bases, with 5 bases of the junction left unmatched. Germline V lookup: CDR1 MNHEY, CDR2 SMNVEV (reference sequence). The CDR3 reads CASSPGQGEQFF. The CDR3 coding sequence is TGTGCCAGCAGCCCCGGACAGGGAGAGCAGTTCTTC.

The rearrangement joins TRBV13 to TRBJ1-1; D is ambiguous. Germline CDR1 PRHDT, CDR2 FYEKMQ (reference sequence). Between the trimmed V and J ends, which lost 2 bases and 6 bases, there was a span of 10 bases. This CDR3 is built from 13 residues. CDR3 nucleotide sequence: TGTGCCAGCAGCTTAAGCCAAGTCGCTGAAGCTTTCTTT. Translation: CASSLSQVAEAFF.

The V gene is TRBV11-2, the J gene TRBJ1-2; 9 nucleotides align to TRBD1. CDR1 is SGHAT, CDR2 FQNNGV, per germline. The CDR3 length is 15 residues. Germline trimming cut 3 bases from V and 4 bases from J; bases unmatched to any gene: 6. CDR3 coding DNA: TGTGCCAGCAGCTTTGGACAGGGGAGAGGCTATGGCTACACCTTC. This translates into CASSFGQGRGYGYTF.